This T cell receptor (beta chain) came from a study of blood T cell repertoires in COVID-19. V lost 5 bases and J lost 6; bases outside the gene matches: 9. CDR3 size: 14 residues. Germline V gene lookup returns CDR1 LNHDA and CDR2 SQIVND (reference sequence). Profiling relied on immunoSEQ multiplex PCR, and the TCRdb table lists in-frame clones only, not all of them. The sample holds roughly 360,000 clones, more than 75% seen once. Clinical history reported by participants formed the basis on which cohorts were assigned. For recovered donors of Cohort 3, there were two negative PCRs, clearance, or symptom resolution.

Sequencing was carried out using PBMCs or T cells enriched from blood (not recorded which). The genes are TRBV19 and TRBJ1-1; 7 bases fit TRBD1. This receptor was taken from a man aged 25-45 years who had recovered from COVID-19. This chain's CDR3 is CASSSGQWISEAFF. The CDR3 nucleotides read TGTGCCAGTAGTTCGGGACAGTGGATCTCTGAAGCTTTCTTT.